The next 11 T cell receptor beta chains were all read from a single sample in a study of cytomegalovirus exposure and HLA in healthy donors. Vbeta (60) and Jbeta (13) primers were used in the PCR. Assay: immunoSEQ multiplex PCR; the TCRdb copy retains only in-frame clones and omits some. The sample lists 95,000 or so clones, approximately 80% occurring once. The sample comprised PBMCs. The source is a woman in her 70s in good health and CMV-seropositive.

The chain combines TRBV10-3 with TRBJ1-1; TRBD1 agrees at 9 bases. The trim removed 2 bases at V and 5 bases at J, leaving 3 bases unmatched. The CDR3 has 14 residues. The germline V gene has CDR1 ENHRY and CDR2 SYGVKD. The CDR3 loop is CAISENRGRTEAFF. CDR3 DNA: TGTGCCATCAGTGAGAACAGGGGGCGAACTGAAGCTTTCTTT.

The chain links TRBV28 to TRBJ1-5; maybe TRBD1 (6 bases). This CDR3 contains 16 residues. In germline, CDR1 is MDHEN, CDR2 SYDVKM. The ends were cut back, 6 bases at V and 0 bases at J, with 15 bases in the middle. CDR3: CASSPTGTYSNQPQHF. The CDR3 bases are TGTGCCAGCAGCCCTACAGGGACATATAGCAATCAGCCCCAGCATTTT.

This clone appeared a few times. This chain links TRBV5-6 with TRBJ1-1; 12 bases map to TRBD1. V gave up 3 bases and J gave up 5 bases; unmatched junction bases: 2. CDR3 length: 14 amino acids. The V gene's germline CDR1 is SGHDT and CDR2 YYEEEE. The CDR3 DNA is TGTGCCAGCAGCTGGGACAGGGGGCGGACTGAAGCTTTCTTT. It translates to CASSWDRGRTEAFF.

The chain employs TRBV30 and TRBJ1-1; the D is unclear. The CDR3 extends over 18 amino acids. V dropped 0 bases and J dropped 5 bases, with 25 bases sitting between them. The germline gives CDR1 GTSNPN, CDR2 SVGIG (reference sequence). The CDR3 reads CAWSVGRSGAAGGTEAFF. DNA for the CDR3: TGTGCCTGGAGTGTTGGTAGGTCTGGAGCAGCCGGAGGAACTGAAGCTTTCTTT.

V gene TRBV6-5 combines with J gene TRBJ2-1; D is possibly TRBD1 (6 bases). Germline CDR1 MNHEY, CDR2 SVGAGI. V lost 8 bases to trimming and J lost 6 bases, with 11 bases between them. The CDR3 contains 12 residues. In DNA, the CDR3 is TGTGCCAGCGGATCAGGGGCCAATGAGCAGTTCTTC. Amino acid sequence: CASGSGANEQFF.

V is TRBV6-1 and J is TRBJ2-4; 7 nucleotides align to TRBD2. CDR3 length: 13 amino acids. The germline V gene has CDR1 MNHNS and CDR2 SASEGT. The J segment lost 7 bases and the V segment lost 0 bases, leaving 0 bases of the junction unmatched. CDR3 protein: CASSEAGGNIQYF. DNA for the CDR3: TGTGCCAGCAGTGAAGCGGGGGGGAACATTCAGTACTTC.

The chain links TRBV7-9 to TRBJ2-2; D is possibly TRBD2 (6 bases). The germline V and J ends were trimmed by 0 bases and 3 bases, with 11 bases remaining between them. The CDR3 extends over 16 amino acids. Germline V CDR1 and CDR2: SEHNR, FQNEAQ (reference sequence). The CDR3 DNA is TGTGCCAGCAGCTTAGCGGAGCGCGGGGACACCGGGGAGCTGTTTTTT. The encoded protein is CASSLAERGDTGELFF.

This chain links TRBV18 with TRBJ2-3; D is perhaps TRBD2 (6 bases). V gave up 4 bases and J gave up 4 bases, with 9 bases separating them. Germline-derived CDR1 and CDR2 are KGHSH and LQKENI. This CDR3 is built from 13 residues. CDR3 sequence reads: CASSLPGADTQYF. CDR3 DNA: TGTGCCAGCTCACTCCCGGGGGCAGATACGCAGTATTTT.

The CDR3 is CASSLAGGGYEQYF. Here the CDR3 DNA reads TGTGCCAGCAGTCTAGCAGGGGGCGGATACGAGCAGTACTTC. The chain recombines TRBV7-2 with TRBJ2-7, with 8 bases identical to TRBD1. The germline gives CDR1 SGHTA, CDR2 FQGNSA. The length of the CDR3 is 14 residues. Trimming took 6 bases from V and 4 from J; bases not matched to a gene: 8.

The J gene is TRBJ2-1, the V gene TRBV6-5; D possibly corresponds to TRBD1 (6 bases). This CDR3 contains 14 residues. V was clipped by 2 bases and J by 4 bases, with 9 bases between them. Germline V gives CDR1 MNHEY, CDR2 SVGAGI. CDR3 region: CASSYRTGYNEQFF. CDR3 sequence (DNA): TGTGCCAGCAGTTACCGAACAGGGTACAATGAGCAGTTCTTC.

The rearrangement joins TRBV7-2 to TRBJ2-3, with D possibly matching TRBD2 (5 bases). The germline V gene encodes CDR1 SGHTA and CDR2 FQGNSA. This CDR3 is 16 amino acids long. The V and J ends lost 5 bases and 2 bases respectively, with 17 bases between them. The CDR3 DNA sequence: TGTGCCAGCAGCCCCACCCAAAGCGGACCCACAGATACGCAGTATTTT. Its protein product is CASSPTQSGPTDTQYF.